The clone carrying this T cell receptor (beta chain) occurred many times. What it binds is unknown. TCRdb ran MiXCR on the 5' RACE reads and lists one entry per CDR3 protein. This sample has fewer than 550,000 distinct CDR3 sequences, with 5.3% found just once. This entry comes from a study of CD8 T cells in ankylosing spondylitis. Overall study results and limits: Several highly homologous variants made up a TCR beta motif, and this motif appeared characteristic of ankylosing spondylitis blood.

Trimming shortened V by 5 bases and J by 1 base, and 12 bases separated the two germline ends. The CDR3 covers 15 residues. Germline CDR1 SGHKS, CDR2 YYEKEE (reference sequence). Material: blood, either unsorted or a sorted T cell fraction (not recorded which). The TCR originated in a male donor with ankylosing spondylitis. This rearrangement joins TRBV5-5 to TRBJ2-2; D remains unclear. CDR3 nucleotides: TGTGCCAGCAGACTTGGGCCGGGGAACACCGGGGAGCTGTTTTTT. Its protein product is CASRLGPGNTGELFF. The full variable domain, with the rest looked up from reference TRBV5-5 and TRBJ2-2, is DAGVTQSPTHLIKTRGQQVTLRCSPISGHKSVSWYQQVLGQGPQFIFQYYEKEERGRGNFPDRFSARQFPNYSSELNVNALLLGDSALYLCASRLGPGNTGELFFGEGSRLTVL.